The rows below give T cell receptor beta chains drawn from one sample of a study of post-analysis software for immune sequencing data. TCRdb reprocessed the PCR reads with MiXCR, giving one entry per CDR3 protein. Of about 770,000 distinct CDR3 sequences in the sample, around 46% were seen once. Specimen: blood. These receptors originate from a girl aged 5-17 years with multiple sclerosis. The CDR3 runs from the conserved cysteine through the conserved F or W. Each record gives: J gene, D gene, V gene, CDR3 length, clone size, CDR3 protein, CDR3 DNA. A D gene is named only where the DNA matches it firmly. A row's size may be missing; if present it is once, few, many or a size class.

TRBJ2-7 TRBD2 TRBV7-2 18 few CASSKPTSGALNSYEQYF TGTGCCAGCAGCAAGCCGACTAGCGGGGCACTAAACTCCTACGAGCAGTACTTC
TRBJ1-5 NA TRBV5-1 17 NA CASSFHASIGKDQPQHF TGCGCCAGCAGCTTTCATGCTAGTATCGGTAAAGACCAGCCCCAGCATTTT
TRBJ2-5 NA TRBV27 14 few CASSSTGAGETQYF TGTGCCAGCAGTTCCACAGGTGCTGGGGAGACCCAGTACTTC
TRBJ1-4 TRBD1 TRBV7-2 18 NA CASSSPGTGGVGDEKLFF TGTGCCAGCAGCTCGCCAGGGACAGGGGGCGTCGGTGATGAAAAACTGTTTTTT
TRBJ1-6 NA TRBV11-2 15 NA CASSLSAGSDSPLHF TGTGCCAGCAGCCTATCGGCCGGGTCGGACTCACCCCTCCACTTT
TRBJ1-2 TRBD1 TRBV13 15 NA CASSFSVRGLDGYTF TGTGCCAGCAGCTTTTCGGTCAGGGGGCTAGATGGCTACACCTTC
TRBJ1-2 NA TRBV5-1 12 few CASSLGGFGYTF TGCGCCAGCAGCTTAGGGGGGTTTGGCTACACCTTC
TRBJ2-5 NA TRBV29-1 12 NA CSDDDRHGTQYF TGCAGCGATGACGACCGTCATGGGACCCAGTACTTC
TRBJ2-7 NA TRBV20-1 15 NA CSASGGHLSSYEQYF TGCAGTGCTAGTGGCGGGCACCTAAGCTCCTACGAGCAGTACTTC
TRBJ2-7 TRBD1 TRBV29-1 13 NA CSAAWDRAYEQYF TGCAGCGCCGCCTGGGACAGAGCCTACGAGCAGTACTTC
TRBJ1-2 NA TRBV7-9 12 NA CASRQSHYGYTF TGTGCCAGCAGGCAGAGCCACTATGGCTACACCTTC
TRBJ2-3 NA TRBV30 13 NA CAVSLGSTDTQYF TGTGCCGTGAGTTTGGGAAGCACAGATACGCAGTATTTT
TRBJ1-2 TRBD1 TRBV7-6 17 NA CASSLAVGQGNNYGYTF TGTGCCAGCAGCTTAGCGGTGGGACAGGGTAATAACTATGGCTACACCTTC
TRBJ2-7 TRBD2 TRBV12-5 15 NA CASGLVLTSEYEQYF TGTGCTAGTGGTTTGGTACTCACTAGCGAGTACGAGCAGTACTTC
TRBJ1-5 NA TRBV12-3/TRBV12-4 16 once CASSPGRAGSNQPQHF TGTGCCAGCAGCCCCGGCCGGGCGGGGAGCAATCAGCCCCAGCATTTT
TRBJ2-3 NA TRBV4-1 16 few CASSLTWGQSTDTQYF TGCGCCAGCAGCCTAACCTGGGGACAAAGCACAGATACGCAGTATTTT
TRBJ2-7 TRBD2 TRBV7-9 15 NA CASSHGLADAYEQYF TGTGCCAGCAGCCATGGACTAGCGGATGCCTACGAGCAGTACTTC
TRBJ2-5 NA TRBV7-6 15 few CASSSGSGGQETQYF TGTGCCAGCAGCTCCGGGTCAGGCGGGCAAGAGACCCAGTACTTC
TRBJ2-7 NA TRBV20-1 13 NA CSARVPGSNEQYF TGCAGTGCTAGAGTGCCAGGGTCCAACGAGCAGTACTTC
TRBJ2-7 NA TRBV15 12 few CATSGRDNEQYF TGTGCCACCAGCGGGAGAGACAATGAGCAGTACTTC
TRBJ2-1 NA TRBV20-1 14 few CSASHGGSYNEQFF TGCAGTGCTAGCCATGGGGGCTCCTACAATGAGCAGTTCTTC
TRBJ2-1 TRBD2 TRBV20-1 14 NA CSARDGLAANEQFF TGCAGTGCTAGAGACGGGCTAGCGGCCAATGAGCAGTTCTTC
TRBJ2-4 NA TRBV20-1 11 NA CSASLGWEQYF TGCAGTGCTAGTCTGGGTTGGGAGCAGTACTTC
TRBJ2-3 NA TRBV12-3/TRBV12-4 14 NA CASSFSLATDTQYF TGTGCCAGCAGTTTTTCCCTAGCCACAGATACGCAGTATTTT
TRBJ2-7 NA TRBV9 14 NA CASSLGTNHDEQYF TGTGCCAGCAGTCTAGGGACAAACCACGACGAGCAGTACTTC
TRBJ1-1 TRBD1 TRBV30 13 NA CAWNPRGGTEAFF TGTGCCTGGAACCCCAGGGGGGGGACTGAAGCTTTCTTT
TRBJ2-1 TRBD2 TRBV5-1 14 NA CASSGSGRDNEQFF TGCGCCAGCAGCGGCAGCGGGAGGGACAATGAGCAGTTCTTC
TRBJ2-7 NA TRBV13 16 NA CASSLSSRLAGGEQYF TGTGCCAGCAGCTTAAGTAGCCGGCTAGCTGGCGGCGAGCAGTACTTC
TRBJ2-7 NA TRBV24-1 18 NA CATSDARLGVGHSYEQYF TGTGCCACCAGTGACGCCCGACTAGGAGTAGGACATTCCTACGAGCAGTACTTC
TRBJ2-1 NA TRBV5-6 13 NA CASSTGLADEQFF TGTGCCAGCAGCACGGGACTCGCGGATGAGCAGTTCTTC
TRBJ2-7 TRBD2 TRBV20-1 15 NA CSANSRREGPYEQYF TGCAGTGCTAACTCCCGGCGGGAGGGCCCCTACGAGCAGTACTTC
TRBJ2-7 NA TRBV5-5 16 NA CASSRLGSTTTYEQYF TGTGCCAGCAGTCGCCTAGGGAGCACTACTACCTACGAGCAGTACTTC
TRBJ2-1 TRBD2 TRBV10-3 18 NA CAISNSGTSGRSYNEQFF TGTGCCATCAGTAACTCCGGGACTAGCGGGAGGTCCTACAATGAGCAGTTCTTC
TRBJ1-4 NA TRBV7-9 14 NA CASSRDKIGEKLFF TGTGCCAGCAGCCGGGACAAAATCGGGGAAAAACTGTTTTTT
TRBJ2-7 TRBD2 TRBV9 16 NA CASSLGGTSNPYEQYF TGTGCCAGCAGCCTAGGCGGGACTAGTAACCCCTACGAGCAGTACTTC
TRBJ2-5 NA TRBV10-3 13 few CAISAQLQETQYF TGTGCCATCAGTGCCCAGCTACAAGAGACCCAGTACTTC
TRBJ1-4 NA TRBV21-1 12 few CASRGVNEKLFF TGTGCCAGCCGCGGTGTAAATGAAAAACTGTTTTTT
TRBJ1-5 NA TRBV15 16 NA CATSRATGIGAQPQHF TGTGCCACCAGCAGAGCAACAGGGATTGGGGCTCAGCCCCAGCATTTT
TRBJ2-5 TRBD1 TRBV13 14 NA CASRPTGGLETQYF TGTGCCAGCAGACCAACAGGGGGCTTAGAGACCCAGTACTTC
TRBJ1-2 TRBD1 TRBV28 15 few CASTLGTAGGYGYTF TGTGCCAGCACCTTGGGGACAGCCGGCGGGTATGGCTACACCTTC